This TCR beta chain was recorded in a study of OX40 agonist ivuxolimab in advanced cancers. About the research overall: Partial responses were recorded for three patients, including one with hepatocellular carcinoma and two with cutaneous melanoma.

Germline CDR1 SGHTA, CDR2 FQGNSA. Unmatched junction bases numbered 9, after V lost 5 bases and J lost 7 bases. This CDR3 spans 15 amino acids. Study-wide points: Normalized expansion of T-cell clones was also low for some nonresponders.

Details on this clone: The antigen remains undetermined.

The table came from immunoSEQ multiplex PCR; TCRdb's copy has only in-frame clones and leaves some out. The table has around 78,000 clones, around nine tenths seen once. The chain joins TRBV7-2 to TRBJ1-5; 9 bases are shared with TRBD1. Sequences were derived from CD4+ or CD8+ T cells sorted from blood, sampled in a trial of the OX40 agonist ivuxolimab. The origin of this receptor is an adult with an advanced solid tumor such as melanoma, head and neck, liver or kidney cancer. The CDR3: CASSNRDRDIQPQHF. In nucleotides, the CDR3 is TGTGCCAGCAGCAACCGGGACAGGGATATACAGCCCCAGCATTTT.